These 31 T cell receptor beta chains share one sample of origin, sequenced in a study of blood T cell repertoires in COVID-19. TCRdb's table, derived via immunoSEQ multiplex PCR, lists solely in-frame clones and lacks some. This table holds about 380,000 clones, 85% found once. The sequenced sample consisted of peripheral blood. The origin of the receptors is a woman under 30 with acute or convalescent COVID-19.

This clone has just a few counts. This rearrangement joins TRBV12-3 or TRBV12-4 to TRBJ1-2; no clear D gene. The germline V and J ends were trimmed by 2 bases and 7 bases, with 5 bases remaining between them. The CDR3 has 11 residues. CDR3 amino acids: CASSLSSGYTF. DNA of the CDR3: TGTGCCAGCAGTTTATCTAGTGGCTACACCTTC.

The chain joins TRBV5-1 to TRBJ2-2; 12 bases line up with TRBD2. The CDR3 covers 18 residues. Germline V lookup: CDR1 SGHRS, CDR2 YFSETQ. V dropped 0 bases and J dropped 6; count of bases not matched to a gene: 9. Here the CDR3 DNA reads TGCGCCAGCAGCTTGGCCATGGGACTAGCGGGTAGGGCCGGGGAGCTGTTTTTT. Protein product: CASSLAMGLAGRAGELFF. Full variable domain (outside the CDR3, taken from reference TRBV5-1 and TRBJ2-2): KAGVTQTPRYLIKTRGQQVTLSCSPISGHRSVSWYQQTPGQGLQFLFEYFSETQRNKGNFPGRFSGRQFSNSRSEMNVSTLELGDSALYLCASSLAMGLAGRAGELFFGEGSRLTVL.

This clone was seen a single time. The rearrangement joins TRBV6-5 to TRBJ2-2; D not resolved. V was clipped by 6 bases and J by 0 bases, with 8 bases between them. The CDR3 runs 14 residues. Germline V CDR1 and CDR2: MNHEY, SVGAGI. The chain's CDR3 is CASRSQTNTGELFF. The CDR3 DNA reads TGTGCCAGCAGGTCACAAACGAACACCGGGGAGCTGTTTTTT.

The CDR3 nucleotides are TGTGCCAGCAGCCGAGAGTTTGGTGAAAAACTGTTTTTT. Translated, it gives CASSREFGEKLFF. The V call is TRBV11-2, the J call TRBJ1-4; unclear D gene. There are 13 residues in the CDR3. Trimming shortened V by 5 bases and J by 7 bases, and 11 bases separated the two germline ends. In germline, CDR1 is SGHAT, CDR2 FQNNGV.

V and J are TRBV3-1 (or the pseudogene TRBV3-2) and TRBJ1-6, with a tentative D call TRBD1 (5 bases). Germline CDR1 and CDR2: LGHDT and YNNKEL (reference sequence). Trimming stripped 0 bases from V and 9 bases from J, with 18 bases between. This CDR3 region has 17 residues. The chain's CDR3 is CASSQDGTRLRASPLHF. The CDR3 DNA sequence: TGTGCCAGCAGCCAAGATGGGACTCGACTGAGGGCTTCACCCCTCCACTTT.

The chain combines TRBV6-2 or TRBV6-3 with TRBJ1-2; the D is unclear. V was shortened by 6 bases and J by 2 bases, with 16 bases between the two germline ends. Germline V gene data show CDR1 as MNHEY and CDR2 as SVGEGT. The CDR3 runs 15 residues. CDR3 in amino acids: CASSPLRGQNYGYTF. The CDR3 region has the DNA TGTGCCAGCAGCCCACTCCGAGGGCAAAACTATGGCTACACCTTC.

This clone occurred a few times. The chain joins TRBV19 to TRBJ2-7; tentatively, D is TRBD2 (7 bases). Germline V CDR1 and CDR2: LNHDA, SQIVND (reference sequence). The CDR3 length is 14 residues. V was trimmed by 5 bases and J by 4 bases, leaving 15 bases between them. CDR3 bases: TGTGCCAGTAGTCCAGGGGCGGGAGAATACGAGCAGTACTTC. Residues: CASSPGAGEYEQYF.

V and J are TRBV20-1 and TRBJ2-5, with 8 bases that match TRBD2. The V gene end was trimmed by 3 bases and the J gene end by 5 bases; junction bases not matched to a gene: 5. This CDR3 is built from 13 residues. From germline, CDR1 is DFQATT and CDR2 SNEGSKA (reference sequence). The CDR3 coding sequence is TGCAGTGCTAGTGGCGGGAGGTGGGAGACCCAGTACTTC. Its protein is CSASGGRWETQYF.

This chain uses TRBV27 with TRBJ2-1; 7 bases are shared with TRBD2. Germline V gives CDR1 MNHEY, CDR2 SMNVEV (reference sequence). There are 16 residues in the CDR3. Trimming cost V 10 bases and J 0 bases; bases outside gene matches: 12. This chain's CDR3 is CATKRAAGSSYNEQFF. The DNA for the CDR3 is TGTGCCACCAAGCGGGCAGCGGGGAGCTCCTACAATGAGCAGTTCTTC.

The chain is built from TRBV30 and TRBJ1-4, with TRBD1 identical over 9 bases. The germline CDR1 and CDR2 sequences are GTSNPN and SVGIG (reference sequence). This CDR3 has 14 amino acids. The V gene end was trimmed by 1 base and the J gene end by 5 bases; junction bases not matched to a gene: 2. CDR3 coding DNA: TGTGCCTGGAGTGCGACAGGGGGAAATGAAAAACTGTTTTTT. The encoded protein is CAWSATGGNEKLFF.

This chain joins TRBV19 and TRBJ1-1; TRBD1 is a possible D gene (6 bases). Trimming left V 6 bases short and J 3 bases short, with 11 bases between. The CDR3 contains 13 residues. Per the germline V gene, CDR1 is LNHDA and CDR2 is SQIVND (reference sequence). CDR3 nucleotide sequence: TGTGCCAGTAGAGGTCAGGGGTACACTGAAGCTTTCTTT. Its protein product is CASRGQGYTEAFF.

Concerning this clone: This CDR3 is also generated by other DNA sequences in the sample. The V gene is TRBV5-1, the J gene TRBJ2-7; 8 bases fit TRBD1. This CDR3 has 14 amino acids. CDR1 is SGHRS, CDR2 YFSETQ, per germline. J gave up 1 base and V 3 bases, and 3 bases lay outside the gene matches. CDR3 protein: CASSSTGGSYEQYF. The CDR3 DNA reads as TGCGCCAGCAGCTCTACAGGGGGTTCCTACGAGCAGTACTTC.

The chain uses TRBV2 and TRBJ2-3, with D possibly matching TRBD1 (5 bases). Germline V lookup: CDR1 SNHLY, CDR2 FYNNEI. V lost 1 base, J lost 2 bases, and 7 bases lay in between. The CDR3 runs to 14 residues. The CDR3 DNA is TGTGCCAGCAGTGAAGGACAGTACACAGATACGCAGTATTTT. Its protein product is CASSEGQYTDTQYF.

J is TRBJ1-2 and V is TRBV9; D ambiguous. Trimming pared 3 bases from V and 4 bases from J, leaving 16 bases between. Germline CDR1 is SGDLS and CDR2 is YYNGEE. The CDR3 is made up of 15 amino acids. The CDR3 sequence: CASSGGGRALYGYTF. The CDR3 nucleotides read TGTGCCAGCAGCGGAGGTGGGAGGGCCCTCTATGGCTACACCTTC.

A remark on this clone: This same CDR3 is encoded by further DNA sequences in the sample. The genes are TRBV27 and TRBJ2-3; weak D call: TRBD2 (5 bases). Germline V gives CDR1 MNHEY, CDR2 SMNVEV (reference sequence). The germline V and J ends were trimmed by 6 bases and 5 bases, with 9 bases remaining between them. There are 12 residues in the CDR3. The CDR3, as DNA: TGTGCCAGCAGCCTAGAGGGAGATACGCAGTATTTT. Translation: CASSLEGDTQYF.

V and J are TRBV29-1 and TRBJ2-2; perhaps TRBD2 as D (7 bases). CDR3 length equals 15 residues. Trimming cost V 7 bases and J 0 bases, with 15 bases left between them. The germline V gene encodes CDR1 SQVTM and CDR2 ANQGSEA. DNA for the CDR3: TGCAGCGCCTATGGGGGGGCCGCGAACACCGGGGAGCTGTTTTTT. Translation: CSAYGGAANTGELFF.

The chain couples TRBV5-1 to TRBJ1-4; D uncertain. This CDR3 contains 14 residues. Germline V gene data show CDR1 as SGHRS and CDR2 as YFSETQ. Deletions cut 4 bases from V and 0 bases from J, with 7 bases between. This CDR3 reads CASSGQATNEKLFF. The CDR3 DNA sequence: TGCGCCAGCAGCGGCCAGGCAACTAATGAAAAACTGTTTTTT.

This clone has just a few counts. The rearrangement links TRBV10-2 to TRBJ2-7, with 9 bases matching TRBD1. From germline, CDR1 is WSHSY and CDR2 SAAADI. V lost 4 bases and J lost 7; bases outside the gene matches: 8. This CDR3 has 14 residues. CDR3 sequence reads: CASSVDRGLGEQYF. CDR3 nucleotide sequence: TGCGCCAGCAGTGTGGACAGGGGACTGGGAGAGCAGTACTTC.

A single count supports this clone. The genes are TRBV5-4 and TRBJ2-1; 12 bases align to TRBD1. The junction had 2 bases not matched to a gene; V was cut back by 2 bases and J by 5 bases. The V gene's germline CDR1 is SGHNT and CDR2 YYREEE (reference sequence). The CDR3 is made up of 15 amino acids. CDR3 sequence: CASSFGTGGHNEQFF. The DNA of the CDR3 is TGTGCCAGCAGCTTCGGGACAGGGGGCCACAATGAGCAGTTCTTC.

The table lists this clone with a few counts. The DNA for the CDR3 is TGTGCCATCAGTGAACCCGGGAGCTCGTCCTCCTACGAGCAGTACTTC. Amino acid sequence: CAISEPGSSSSYEQYF. The J gene is TRBJ2-7, the V gene TRBV10-3; D may be TRBD2 (6 bases). V was pared by 3 bases and J by 0 bases, with 15 bases between. The length of the CDR3 is 16 residues. The V gene's germline CDR1 is ENHRY and CDR2 SYGVKD.

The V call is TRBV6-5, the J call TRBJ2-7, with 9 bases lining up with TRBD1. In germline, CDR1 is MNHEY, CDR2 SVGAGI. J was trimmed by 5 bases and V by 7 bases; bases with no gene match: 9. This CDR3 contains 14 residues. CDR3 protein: CASTRDRAGDEQYF. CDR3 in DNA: TGTGCCAGCACCCGGGACAGGGCCGGAGACGAGCAGTACTTC.

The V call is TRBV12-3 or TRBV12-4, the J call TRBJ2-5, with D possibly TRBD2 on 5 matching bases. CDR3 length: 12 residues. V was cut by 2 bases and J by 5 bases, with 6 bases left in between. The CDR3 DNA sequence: TGTGCCAGCAGTTTAAGCGGTGAGACCCAGTACTTC. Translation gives CASSLSGETQYF.

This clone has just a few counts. This CDR3 reads CASSKTGAYGYTF. The CDR3 coding sequence is TGCGCCAGCAGCAAGACAGGGGCCTATGGCTACACCTTC. The chain carries TRBV10-1 and TRBJ1-2; 8 positions match TRBD1. V gave up 6 bases and J gave up 4 bases; unmatched junction bases: 4. The CDR3 extends over 13 amino acids. Germline lookup yields CDR1 WNHNN and CDR2 SYGVQD (reference sequence).

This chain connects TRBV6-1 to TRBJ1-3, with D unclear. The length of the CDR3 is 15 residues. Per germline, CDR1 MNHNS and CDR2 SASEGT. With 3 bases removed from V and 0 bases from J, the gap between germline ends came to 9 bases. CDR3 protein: CASSDSLRSGNTIYF. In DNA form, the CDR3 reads TGTGCCAGCAGTGACAGTTTACGCTCTGGAAACACCATATATTTT.

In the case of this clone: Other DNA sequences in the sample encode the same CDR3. CDR3: CASSRTSGSPNEQFF. DNA of the CDR3: TGTGCCAGTAGCCGGACTAGCGGGAGCCCCAATGAGCAGTTCTTC. V gene TRBV19 combines with J gene TRBJ2-1, with 13 bases aligning to TRBD2. The CDR3 runs 15 residues. V gave up 6 bases and J gave up 6 bases; unmatched junction bases: 5. Germline V lookup: CDR1 LNHDA, CDR2 SQIVND (reference sequence).

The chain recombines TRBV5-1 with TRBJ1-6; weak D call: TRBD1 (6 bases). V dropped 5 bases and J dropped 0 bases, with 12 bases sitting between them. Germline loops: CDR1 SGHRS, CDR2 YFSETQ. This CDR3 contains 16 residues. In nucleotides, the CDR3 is TGCGCCAGCAGGGCAGGGGCCAGCTCCTATAATTCACCCCTCCACTTT. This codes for CASRAGASSYNSPLHF.

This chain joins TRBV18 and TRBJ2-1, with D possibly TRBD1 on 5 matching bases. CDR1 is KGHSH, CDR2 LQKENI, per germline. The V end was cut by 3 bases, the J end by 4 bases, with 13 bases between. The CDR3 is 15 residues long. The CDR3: CASSPEPGQYNEQFF. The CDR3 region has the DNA TGTGCCAGCTCACCGGAACCAGGGCAATACAATGAGCAGTTCTTC. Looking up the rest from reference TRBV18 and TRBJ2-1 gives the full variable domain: NAGVMQNPRHLVRRRGQEARLRCSPMKGHSHVYWYRQLPEEGLKFMVYLQKENIIDESGMPKERFSAEFPKEGPSILRIQQVVRGDSAAYFCASSPEPGQYNEQFFGPGTRLTVL.

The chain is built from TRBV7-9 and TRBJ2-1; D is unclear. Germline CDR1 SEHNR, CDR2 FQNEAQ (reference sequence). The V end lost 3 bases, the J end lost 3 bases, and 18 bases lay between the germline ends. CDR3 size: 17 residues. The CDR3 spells CASSLFVTDILYNEQFF. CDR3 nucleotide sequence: TGTGCCAGCAGCTTGTTCGTAACAGACATACTCTACAATGAGCAGTTCTTC.

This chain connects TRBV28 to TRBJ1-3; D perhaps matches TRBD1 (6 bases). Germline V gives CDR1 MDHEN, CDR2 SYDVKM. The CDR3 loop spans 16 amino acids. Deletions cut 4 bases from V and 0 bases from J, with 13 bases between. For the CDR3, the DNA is TGTGCCAGCAGTTATCTGACAGGTCACTCTGGAAACACCATATATTTT. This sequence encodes CASSYLTGHSGNTIYF.

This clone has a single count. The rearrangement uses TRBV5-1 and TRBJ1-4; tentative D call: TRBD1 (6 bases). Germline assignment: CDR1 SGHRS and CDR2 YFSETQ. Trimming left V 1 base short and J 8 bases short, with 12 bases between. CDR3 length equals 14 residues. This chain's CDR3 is CASSLLGASEKLFF. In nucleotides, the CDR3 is TGCGCCAGCAGCTTGTTGGGGGCGTCGGAAAAACTGTTTTTT.

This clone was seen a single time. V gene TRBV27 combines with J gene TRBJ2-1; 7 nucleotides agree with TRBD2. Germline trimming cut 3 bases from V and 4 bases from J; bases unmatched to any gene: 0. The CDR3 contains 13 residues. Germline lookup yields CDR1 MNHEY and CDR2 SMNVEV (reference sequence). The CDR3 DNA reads TGTGCCAGCAGTTTCGGGGGGTACAATGAGCAGTTCTTC. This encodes CASSFGGYNEQFF.